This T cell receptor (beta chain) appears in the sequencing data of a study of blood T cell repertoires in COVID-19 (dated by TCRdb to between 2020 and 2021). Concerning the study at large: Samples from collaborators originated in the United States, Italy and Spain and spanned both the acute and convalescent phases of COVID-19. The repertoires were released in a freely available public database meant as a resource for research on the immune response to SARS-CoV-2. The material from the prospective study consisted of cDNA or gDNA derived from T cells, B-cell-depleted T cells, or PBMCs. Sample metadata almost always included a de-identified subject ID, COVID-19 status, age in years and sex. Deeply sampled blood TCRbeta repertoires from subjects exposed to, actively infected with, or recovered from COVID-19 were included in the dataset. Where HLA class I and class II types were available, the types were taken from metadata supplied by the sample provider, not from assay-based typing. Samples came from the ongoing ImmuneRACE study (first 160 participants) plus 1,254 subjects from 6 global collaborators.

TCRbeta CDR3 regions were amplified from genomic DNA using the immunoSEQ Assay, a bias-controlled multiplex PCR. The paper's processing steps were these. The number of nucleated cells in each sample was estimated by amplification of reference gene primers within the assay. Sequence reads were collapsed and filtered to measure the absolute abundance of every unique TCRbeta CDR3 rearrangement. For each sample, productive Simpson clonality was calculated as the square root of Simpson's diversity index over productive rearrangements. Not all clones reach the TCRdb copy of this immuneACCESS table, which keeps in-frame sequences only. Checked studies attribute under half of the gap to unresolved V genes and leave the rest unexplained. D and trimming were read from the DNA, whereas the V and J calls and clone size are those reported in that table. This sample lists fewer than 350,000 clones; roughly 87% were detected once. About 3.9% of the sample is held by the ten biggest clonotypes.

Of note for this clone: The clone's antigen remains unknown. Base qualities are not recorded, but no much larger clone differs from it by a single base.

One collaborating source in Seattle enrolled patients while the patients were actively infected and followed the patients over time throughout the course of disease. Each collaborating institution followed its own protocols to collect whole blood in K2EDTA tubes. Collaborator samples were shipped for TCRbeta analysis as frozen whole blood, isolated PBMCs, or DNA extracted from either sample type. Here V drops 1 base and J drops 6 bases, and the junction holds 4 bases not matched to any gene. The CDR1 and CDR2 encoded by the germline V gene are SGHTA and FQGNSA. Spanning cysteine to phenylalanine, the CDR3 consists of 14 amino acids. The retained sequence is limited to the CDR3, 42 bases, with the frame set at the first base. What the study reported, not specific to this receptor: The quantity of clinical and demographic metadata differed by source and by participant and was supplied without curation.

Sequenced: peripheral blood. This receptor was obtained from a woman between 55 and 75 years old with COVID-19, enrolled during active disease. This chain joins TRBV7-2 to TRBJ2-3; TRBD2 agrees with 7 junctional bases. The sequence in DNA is TGTGCCAGCAGCTTAGAACGGACTAGTGATACGCAGTATTTT. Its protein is CASSLERTSDTQYF. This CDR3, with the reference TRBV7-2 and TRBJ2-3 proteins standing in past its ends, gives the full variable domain GAGVSQSPSNKVTEKGKDVELRCDPISGHTALYWYRQSLGQGLEFLIYFQGNSAPDKSGLPSDRFSAERTGGSVSTLTIQRTQQEDSAVYLCASSLERTSDTQYFGPGTRLTVL.